This TCR beta chain was recovered during a study of cytomegalovirus exposure and HLA in healthy donors. Regarding the study as a whole: According to reports, the classifier identified cytomegalovirus status with high specificity and sensitivity. Many donors carried some public TCRs, although rarity characterized most TCR sequences. Reportedly, HLA-A and HLA-B alleles of most subjects were accurately predicted from TCR beta. There were some V segments, including TRBV6-2 and TRBV6-3, excluded as indistinguishable.

The PCR employed 60 Vbeta primers together with 13 Jbeta primers. Data came from immunoSEQ multiplex PCR; TCRdb stores just in-frame clones and leaves some out. In the table there are 200,000 to 300,000 clones, around 80% of which are singletons. Details on this clone: Its antigen is unidentified.

Between the trimmed V and J ends, which lost 6 bases and 2 bases, there was a span of 10 bases. The germline V gene has CDR1 SGHDT and CDR2 YYEEEE. CDR3 length equals 13 residues. The rearrangement uses TRBV5-6 and TRBJ2-3, with D unclear. The source of this sequence is a middle-aged woman in good health and CMV-seropositive. The specimen was PBMCs. In DNA, the CDR3 is TGTGCCAGCACTGGCAACCCCACAGATACGCAGTATTTT. It translates to CASTGNPTDTQYF.